This is a list of T cell receptor beta chains from one sample in a study of shared clonotypes between healthy human individuals. Using immunoSEQ multiplex PCR, the repertoire was profiled, and TCRdb retains in-frame clones only, with some absent. Of over a million clones in the sample, approximately 97% were seen once. Sample: naive CD4+ T cells sorted from blood. Receptors originate from a man aged 25-45 years in good health. CDR3s include the opening cysteine and the closing phenylalanine or tryptophan. The D gene is left open where the match is weak. For some rows the clone size is stated as once, few or many, or as a class when expanded; others skip it.

>TRBJ2-1|.|.|TRBV10-1
CASSLDLSGTQFF
TGCGCCAGCAGTTTGGACCTCTCGGGCACCCAGTTCTTC
>TRBJ2-3|TRBD2|.|TRBV7-2
CASSRKLAGGTDTQYF
TGTGCCAGCAGCCGGAAATTAGCGGGAGGCACAGATACGCAGTATTTT
>TRBJ1-2|TRBD1|.|TRBV6-5
CASSHGQAPNYGYTF
TGTGCCAGCAGTCACGGACAGGCACCTAACTATGGCTACACCTTC
>TRBJ2-2|TRBD2|.|TRBV5-6
CASSPAGGMPGELFF
TGTGCCAGCAGCCCGGCGGGAGGGATGCCCGGGGAGCTGTTTTTT
>TRBJ2-3|.|.|TRBV5-6
CASSFPGADTQYF
TGTGCCAGCAGCTTCCCAGGTGCAGATACGCAGTATTTT
>TRBJ2-5|.|.|TRBV20-1
CSAGETQYF
TGCAGTGCTGGAGAGACCCAGTACTTC
>TRBJ1-2|TRBD1|once|TRBV18
CASSPRDRTNYGYTF
TGTGCCAGCTCACCCCGGGACAGAACTAACTATGGCTACACCTTC
>TRBJ2-7|.|once|TRBV7-9
CASQTSQRRDSYEQYF
TGTGCCAGCCAAACTAGCCAGAGACGGGACTCCTACGAGCAGTACTTC
>TRBJ2-2|TRBD2|.|TRBV9
CASSPPGLATPFGLFF
TGTGCCAGCAGCCCTCCGGGACTAGCGACTCCCTTTGGGCTGTTTTTT
>TRBJ1-4|.|once|TRBV18
CASSPLPATTDLTNEKLFF
TGTGCCAGCTCACCACTGCCAGCTACAACAGACCTGACTAATGAAAAACTGTTTTTT
>TRBJ2-1|.|.|TRBV27
CASSLGLAFLSYNEQFF
TGTGCCAGCAGCCTCGGGCTAGCGTTTCTCTCCTACAATGAGCAGTTCTTC
>TRBJ2-3|.|.|TRBV5-1
CASSLGLGAVSSTDTQYF
TGCGCCAGCAGCTTAGGTCTCGGAGCGGTCAGTAGCACAGATACGCAGTATTTT
>TRBJ1-4|.|.|TRBV10-3
CAISESFSTNEKLFF
TGTGCCATCAGTGAGTCTTTTTCAACTAATGAAAAACTGTTTTTT
>TRBJ2-3|TRBD2|once|TRBV28
CASSRGGVEDTQYF
TGTGCCAGCAGCCGCGGGGGGGTTGAAGATACGCAGTATTTT
>TRBJ2-7|TRBD2|.|TRBV5-1
CASSPGTSGGYEQYF
TGCGCCAGCAGCCCCGGGACTAGCGGGGGGTACGAGCAGTACTTC
>TRBJ2-3|TRBD2|.|TRBV5-8
CASSPGLAGRTDTQYF
TGTGCCAGCAGCCCGGGACTAGCGGGACGCACAGATACGCAGTATTTT
>TRBJ1-5|.|.|TRBV10-3
CAISEHIGGGNNQPQHF
TGTGCCATCAGTGAGCATATAGGGGGTGGGAATAATCAGCCCCAGCATTTT
>TRBJ2-1|.|once|TRBV11-2
CASSLGGRRNEQFF
TGTGCCAGCAGCTTAGGGGGGAGAAGGAATGAGCAGTTCTTC
>TRBJ2-1|.|.|TRBV5-1
CASSPSGFPSSYNEQFF
TGCGCCAGCAGCCCATCCGGGTTCCCGAGCTCCTACAATGAGCAGTTCTTC
>TRBJ2-2|TRBD2|.|TRBV14
CASSSPGLRTGELFF
TGTGCCAGCAGCTCACCGGGACTACGCACCGGGGAGCTGTTTTTT
>TRBJ1-1|.|.|TRBV4-1
CASSQEGIVPGSIMNTEAFF
TGCGCCAGCAGCCAAGAGGGAATCGTTCCAGGGTCCATTATGAACACTGAAGCTTTCTTT
>TRBJ1-3|.|.|TRBV6-4
CASSDSFLWRGTGNTIYF
TGTGCCAGCAGTGACTCGTTCTTATGGCGGGGGACAGGAAACACCATATATTTT
>TRBJ2-3|.|once|TRBV9
CASSAGTSYTDTQYF
TGTGCCAGCAGCGCCGGGACTTCATACACAGATACGCAGTATTTT
>TRBJ2-7|.|.|TRBV6-6
CASSPRGPAGHEQYF
TGTGCCAGCAGCCCACGGGGACCCGCCGGCCACGAGCAGTACTTC